The rows below give T cell receptor beta chains drawn from one sample of a study of CD8 T cells in ankylosing spondylitis. In TCRdb, the 5' RACE reads were re-called with MiXCR into one record per CDR3 protein. The sample gives under 85,000 distinct CDR3 sequences, about 5.2% of which show up once; about 2.2% is in the top ten. Sequencing was done on a sample of blood, either unsorted or a sorted T cell fraction (not recorded which). The receptors come from a male donor with ankylosing spondylitis or in good health (not recorded which). Each CDR3 is given without its conserved first and last residue. Fields, in order: V gene, CDR3 protein.

V gene: TRBV20-1; CDR3 protein: SAGDRIRGTGELF
V gene: TRBV7-6; CDR3 protein: ASTLNRGSGANVLT
V gene: TRBV20-1; CDR3 protein: SATDRSGGEQY
V gene: TRBV11-1; CDR3 protein: ASTSRRAGVLQETQY
V gene: TRBV23-1; CDR3 protein: ASSQFEGRRGLETQY
V gene: TRBV10-3; CDR3 protein: AISVGTGSDTSYEQY
V gene: TRBV6-2/TRBV6-3; CDR3 protein: ASSSGQSNTEAF
V gene: TRBV7-9; CDR3 protein: ASSFPPRTNTGELF
V gene: TRBV7-2; CDR3 protein: ASSFSGETQY
V gene: TRBV5-1; CDR3 protein: ASSLDGQGGTQY
V gene: TRBV30; CDR3 protein: AWSAQENQPQH
V gene: TRBV19; CDR3 protein: ASSIVGLGVDTGELF
V gene: TRBV18; CDR3 protein: ASSPPGQLNTGELF
V gene: TRBV18; CDR3 protein: ASSPEATTSGEQY
V gene: TRBV15; CDR3 protein: ATSRDQETQY
V gene: TRBV29-1; CDR3 protein: SVVVPGMNTEAF
V gene: TRBV7-6; CDR3 protein: ASSPGQTNTGELF
V gene: TRBV6-1; CDR3 protein: ASSEALIYEQY
V gene: TRBV5-1; CDR3 protein: ASSLSLTFNEQF
V gene: TRBV14; CDR3 protein: ASSSLNSDGYT
V gene: TRBV12-3/TRBV12-4; CDR3 protein: ASNSGGPSTDTQY
V gene: TRBV19; CDR3 protein: ASSGLPRGEQF
V gene: TRBV7-3; CDR3 protein: ASSSTGSTEAF
V gene: TRBV20-1; CDR3 protein: SAGGQGDEKLF
V gene: TRBV6-5; CDR3 protein: ASSSVTGTGFYGYT
V gene: TRBV2; CDR3 protein: ATVLADEQY
V gene: TRBV12-3/TRBV12-4; CDR3 protein: ASSNGQNNEQF
V gene: TRBV29-1; CDR3 protein: SVVGAERDSTDTQY
V gene: TRBV14; CDR3 protein: ASSLDGDGTYEQY
V gene: TRBV18; CDR3 protein: ASSSGALNQPQH
V gene: TRBV5-4; CDR3 protein: ASSLEGVAS
V gene: TRBV4-1; CDR3 protein: ASSQDRDSPLH
V gene: TRBV6-5; CDR3 protein: ASSSTGGEAEAF
V gene: TRBV20-1; CDR3 protein: SALDNLEAF
V gene: TRBV7-9; CDR3 protein: ASSLPGENTEAF
V gene: TRBV19; CDR3 protein: ASSISSTPETQY
V gene: TRBV20-1; CDR3 protein: SAKLAGLQETQY
V gene: TRBV14; CDR3 protein: SSGAYNEQF
V gene: TRBV21-1; CDR3 protein: ASSKRGVGYT
V gene: TRBV28; CDR3 protein: ASSLLRTQY
V gene: TRBV7-2; CDR3 protein: ACSFGIGSGEQY
V gene: TRBV20-1; CDR3 protein: SVRGGIQAYNEQF
V gene: TRBV12-3/TRBV12-4; CDR3 protein: ASSHRTETNNEQF
V gene: TRBV10-3; CDR3 protein: AIGTTGTSGETQY
V gene: TRBV3-1; CDR3 protein: ACSQDKVTFAGDLYEQY
V gene: TRBV3-1; CDR3 protein: ATTFRGSSGENTGELF
V gene: TRBV10-3; CDR3 protein: AISDPGTGGETEAF
V gene: TRBV11-2; CDR3 protein: ASSLRQGLTEAF
V gene: TRBV5-1; CDR3 protein: ASSDRVWNEQF
V gene: TRBV11-3; CDR3 protein: ASSLDRLDTQY
V gene: TRBV4-1; CDR3 protein: ASSQDGRRGTGYEQY
V gene: TRBV3-1; CDR3 protein: ASSQLAGGTDTQY
V gene: TRBV5-1; CDR3 protein: ASSLGMQGFTEQF
V gene: TRBV10-3; CDR3 protein: AIWEGTANEKLF
V gene: TRBV27; CDR3 protein: ASSSPWGGFYEQY